The 31 T cell receptor beta chains below were found in one sample sequenced in a study of cytomegalovirus exposure and HLA in healthy donors. The PCR was carried out with 60 Vbeta primers and 13 Jbeta primers. Clones were read by immunoSEQ multiplex PCR, and TCRdb kept only the in-frame ones, dropping some. The sample lists about 110,000 clones, roughly 73% occurring once. What was sequenced was PBMCs. Every receptor here comes from a man aged 25 to 40 in good health and CMV-seronegative.

The chain joins TRBV15 to TRBJ2-1; no clear D gene. The V end lost 1 base, the J end lost 0 bases, and 7 bases lay between the germline ends. The CDR3 is made up of 15 amino acids. Germline V gene sequence: CDR1 LNHNV, CDR2 YYDKDF (reference sequence). The CDR3 DNA is TGTGCCACCAGCAGAGGCAAGAGCTCCTACAATGAGCAGTTCTTC. The encoded protein is CATSRGKSSYNEQFF.

V is TRBV18 and J is TRBJ1-2, with D possibly matching TRBD1 (6 bases). Germline V gene data show CDR1 as KGHSH and CDR2 as LQKENI. The CDR3 loop spans 15 amino acids. Trimming pared 3 bases from V and 6 bases from J, leaving 17 bases between. CDR3 nucleotide sequence: TGTGCCAGCTCACCGACCCTTAACGAGGGGGATGGCTACACCTTC. It codes for CASSPTLNEGDGYTF.

The rearrangement joins TRBV9 to TRBJ2-1; D unresolved. V shed 4 bases and J shed 5 bases, with 4 bases lying between them. There are 11 residues in the CDR3. The germline V gene encodes CDR1 SGDLS and CDR2 YYNGEE. DNA of the CDR3: TGTGCCAGCAGCCGCGACAATGAGCAGTTCTTC. Amino acid sequence: CASSRDNEQFF.

The chain has TRBV11-2 and TRBJ1-1, with D unresolved. CDR3 size: 14 residues. Trimming took off 1 base at V and 0 bases at J, with 6 bases between the two ends. Germline loops: CDR1 SGHAT, CDR2 FQNNGV. The CDR3 is CASSLVALNTEAFF. CDR3 coding DNA: TGTGCCAGCAGCTTAGTGGCACTGAACACTGAAGCTTTCTTT.

J is TRBJ1-2 and V is TRBV7-9, with 10 bases matching TRBD1. The CDR3 covers 17 residues. Trimming removed 3 bases from V and 1 base from J; junction bases left unmatched: 8. Germline V gene data show CDR1 as SEHNR and CDR2 as FQNEAQ (reference sequence). The CDR3 region is CASSFSTGGADNYGYTF. CDR3 DNA: TGTGCCAGCAGCTTTTCGACAGGGGGCGCTGATAACTATGGCTACACCTTC.

This chain joins TRBV19 and TRBJ2-3; possibly TRBD2 for D (6 bases). This CDR3 has 14 residues. Between the trimmed V and J ends, which lost 5 bases and 4 bases, there was a span of 13 bases. CDR1 and CDR2 from the germline V gene are LNHDA and SQIVND (reference sequence). For the CDR3, the DNA is TGTGCCAGTAGTCGGGTCGGGAGTGCAGATACGCAGTATTTT. Translating gives CASSRVGSADTQYF.

The chain recombines TRBV5-1 with TRBJ1-3; no clear D gene. The V gene lost 0 bases and the J gene lost 0 bases, with 7 bases spanning the gap. From germline, CDR1 is SGHRS and CDR2 YFSETQ. The CDR3 loop spans 15 amino acids. The DNA for the CDR3 is TGCGCCAGCAGCTTGGCCCGGGGCTCTGGAAACACCATATATTTT. This codes for CASSLARGSGNTIYF.

The genes are TRBV5-1 and TRBJ2-6; 7 positions match TRBD1. After removal of 5 bases from V and 1 base from J, the junction contained 6 bases not matched to a gene. Germline assignment: CDR1 SGHRS and CDR2 YFSETQ. CDR3 length equals 16 residues. The CDR3 DNA sequence: TGCGCCAGCAGTTATACAGGGGTGTCTGGGGCCAACGTCCTGACTTTC. Translation: CASSYTGVSGANVLTF.

This chain uses TRBV9 with TRBJ2-4; 7 bases agree with TRBD1. The germline gives CDR1 SGDLS, CDR2 YYNGEE. Unmatched junction bases numbered 11, after V lost 3 bases and J lost 2 bases. CDR3 length equals 17 residues. The DNA for the CDR3 is TGTGCCAGCAGCGCTACGAGCGACAGGGTACCCAAAAACATTCAGTACTTC. It specifies CASSATSDRVPKNIQYF.

The J gene is TRBJ2-5, the V gene TRBV9, with TRBD1 as a possible D gene (5 bases). V was pared by 0 bases and J by 1 base, with 7 bases between. The CDR3 totals 14 residues. The V gene's germline CDR1 is SGDLS and CDR2 YYNGEE. The DNA for the CDR3 is TGTGCCAGCAGCGTAGGACAGACCCAAGAGACCCAGTACTTC. Protein product: CASSVGQTQETQYF. Using reference TRBV9 and TRBJ2-5 for the parts outside the CDR3, the full variable domain is DSGVTQTPKHLITATGQRVTLRCSPRSGDLSVYWYQQSLDQGLQFLIQYYNGEERAKGNILERFSAQQFPDLHSELNLSSLELGDSALYFCASSVGQTQETQYFGPGTRLLVL.

The chain joins TRBV29-1 to TRBJ2-4; 10 nucleotides align to TRBD2. This CDR3 spans 15 amino acids. V shed 2 bases, J shed 5 bases, and the junction held 6 bases outside the gene matches. Germline CDR1 is SQVTM and CDR2 is ANQGSEA. CDR3 nucleotides: TGCAGCGTTGAACGAGCGGGAGGGCCTGAAAACATTCAGTACTTC. Its translation: CSVERAGGPENIQYF.

This clone occurred once. The V and J genes are TRBV5-1 and TRBJ2-7; TRBD1 matches 7 bases. Germline trimming cut 1 base from V and 5 bases from J; bases unmatched to any gene: 3. Germline V gene sequence: CDR1 SGHRS, CDR2 YFSETQ. This CDR3 has 13 amino acids. The DNA of the CDR3 is TGCGCCAGCAGCTTGAGACAGGGAAACGAGCAGTACTTC. Protein: CASSLRQGNEQYF.

In this sample, this clone turned up a few times. The J gene is TRBJ1-6, the V gene TRBV28; D is perhaps TRBD1 (6 bases). This CDR3 region has 14 residues. Germline CDR1 MDHEN, CDR2 SYDVKM. V shed 2 bases and J shed 10 bases, with 12 bases lying between them. CDR3 DNA sequence: TGTGCCAGCAGTTTAAGGGGCGGGGGCTCACCCCTCCACTTT. This translates into CASSLRGGGSPLHF.

The chain uses TRBV6-5 and TRBJ2-3; 9 positions match TRBD1. CDR3 length equals 15 residues. Trimming at V came to 6 bases and at J to 1 base, leaving 5 bases not matched to a gene. Germline V lookup: CDR1 MNHEY, CDR2 SVGAGI. CDR3 in amino acids: CASRNRDRGTDTQYF. CDR3 DNA: TGTGCCAGCAGAAACCGGGACAGGGGCACAGATACGCAGTATTTT.

This clone appeared once. V is TRBV28 and J is TRBJ2-7; 13 bases fit TRBD2. V trimming: 6 bases; J trimming: 7 bases; junction bases outside the gene matches: 9. The CDR3 has 15 residues. The germline CDR1 and CDR2 sequences are MDHEN and SYDVKM. The CDR3: CASRPGLAGVGEQYF. In DNA, the CDR3 is TGTGCCAGCAGACCTGGACTAGCGGGAGTGGGGGAGCAGTACTTC.

This clone was counted between two and nine times. The chain recombines TRBV7-9 with TRBJ2-3, with 10 bases identical to TRBD2. Germline V gene data show CDR1 as SEHNR and CDR2 as FQNEAQ (reference sequence). Losses at the gene ends were 2 bases for V and 3 bases for J; bases not matched to a gene: 8. CDR3 length: 17 residues. The CDR3, as DNA: TGTGCCAGCAGCTTAAGGTTGGGACTAGCGTTGACAGATACGCAGTATTTT. Protein: CASSLRLGLALTDTQYF.

The chain carries TRBV7-9 and TRBJ2-1; TRBD2 agrees at 11 bases. CDR1 and CDR2 (germline): SEHNR, FQNEAQ (reference sequence). V shed 8 bases, J shed 5 bases, and the junction held 8 bases outside the gene matches. This CDR3 contains 15 residues. The CDR3 loop is CASGPLAGADNEQFF. The DNA for the CDR3 is TGTGCCAGCGGCCCACTAGCGGGGGCCGACAATGAGCAGTTCTTC.

The table lists this clone with a count of one. The chain recombines TRBV6-1 with TRBJ2-3; 9 bases fit TRBD2. CDR1 and CDR2 from the germline V gene are MNHNS and SASEGT. The CDR3 is 16 amino acids. V gave up 6 bases and J gave up 4 bases; unmatched junction bases: 11. The CDR3 spells CASRESSGVGADTQYF. DNA for the CDR3: TGTGCCAGCAGGGAATCTAGCGGGGTCGGGGCAGATACGCAGTATTTT.

The CDR3 loop is CASSLDRTANEKLFF. The CDR3 nucleotides read TGTGCCAGCAGCTTAGACAGGACAGCGAATGAAAAACTGTTTTTT. The chain links TRBV7-9 to TRBJ1-4; the D gene is possibly TRBD1 (6 bases). The CDR3 totals 15 residues. The germline CDR1 and CDR2 sequences are SEHNR and FQNEAQ (reference sequence). The V end lost 1 base, the J end lost 5 bases, and 11 bases lay between the germline ends.

The chain employs TRBV13 and TRBJ1-3, with 10 nucleotides matching TRBD1. This CDR3 has 17 amino acids. Germline V gene sequence: CDR1 PRHDT, CDR2 FYEKMQ (reference sequence). V was clipped by 0 bases and J by 7 bases; unmatched bases: 9. CDR3 protein: CASSLGPGTGDPNTIYF. The CDR3 nucleotides are TGTGCCAGCAGCTTAGGCCCCGGGACAGGGGATCCGAACACCATATATTTT.

This clone was picked up many times. The V and J genes are TRBV6-5 and TRBJ1-2; a weak D match, TRBD1 (5 bases). From germline, CDR1 is MNHEY and CDR2 SVGAGI. This CDR3 is 12 amino acids long. The V and J ends lost 4 bases and 8 bases respectively, with 11 bases between them. This chain's CDR3 is CASSLGRSGYTF. The CDR3 region has the DNA TGTGCCAGCAGTTTGGGGCGAAGCGGCTACACCTTC.

The chain joins TRBV19 to TRBJ2-1, with 13 bases identical to TRBD2. Germline V gives CDR1 LNHDA, CDR2 SQIVND (reference sequence). CDR3 length: 14 residues. The trim removed 7 bases at V and 13 bases at J, leaving 10 bases unmatched. The CDR3 is CASTTSGGPLPQFF. The CDR3, as DNA: TGTGCCAGTACGACTAGCGGGGGGCCGCTCCCCCAGTTCTTC.

This clone was recorded only once. This chain connects TRBV11-1 to TRBJ2-5, with D tentatively TRBD1 (5 bases). V was cut by 1 base and J by 3 bases, with 9 bases left in between. Germline CDR1 reads SGHAT; CDR2 reads FQDESV (reference sequence). The length of the CDR3 is 14 residues. CDR3 sequence reads: CASSLEQGEETQYF. The CDR3 nucleotides are TGTGCCAGCAGCTTAGAACAAGGGGAAGAGACCCAGTACTTC.

In its sample, this clone was seen a few times. The chain has TRBV5-4 and TRBJ2-2; 9 nucleotides align to TRBD2. This CDR3 has 16 amino acids. Unmatched junction bases numbered 10, after V lost 4 bases and J lost 6 bases. Germline assignment: CDR1 SGHNT and CDR2 YYREEE (reference sequence). The CDR3 nucleotides read TGTGCCAGCAGCAACGAAGAAGCGGGAGGTCCCGGGGAGCTGTTTTTT. As protein: CASSNEEAGGPGELFF.

The chain recombines TRBV28 with TRBJ2-7; 9 bases are a match to TRBD2. The CDR3 extends over 15 amino acids. Trimming cost V 6 bases and J 0 bases; bases outside gene matches: 6. Germline CDR1 is MDHEN and CDR2 is SYDVKM. Written as DNA, the CDR3 is TGTGCCAGCAGCCAGGGACTAGCCCTCTCCTACGAGCAGTACTTC. Translating gives CASSQGLALSYEQYF.

The sample holds a few counts of this clone. The V call is TRBV6-4, the J call TRBJ2-1; D gene unclear. Germline V gene data show CDR1 as MRHNA and CDR2 as SNTAGT. The CDR3 is 11 amino acids. The V gene lost 4 bases and the J gene lost 9 bases, with 7 bases spanning the gap. CDR3 residues: CASSAGSEQFF. The CDR3 DNA is TGTGCCAGCAGTGCGGGTAGTGAGCAGTTCTTC.

This clone is a singleton in its sample. The V gene is TRBV6-1, the J gene TRBJ1-1; 9 positions match TRBD1. CDR3 length: 13 amino acids. Germline lookup yields CDR1 MNHNS and CDR2 SASEGT. V trimming: 3 bases; J trimming: 6 bases; junction bases outside the gene matches: 2. CDR3 protein: CASSETGGSEAFF. The CDR3 DNA follows: TGTGCCAGCAGTGAGACAGGGGGATCTGAAGCTTTCTTT.

The chain combines TRBV10-3 with TRBJ2-7; 8 bases are shared with TRBD1. The CDR3 consists of 16 residues. From germline, CDR1 is ENHRY and CDR2 SYGVKD. Unmatched junction bases numbered 12, after V lost 3 bases and J lost 5 bases. The CDR3 DNA reads as TGTGCCATCAGTGAAAGAGGGCACAGGGGGGATGACGAGCAGTACTTC. As protein: CAISERGHRGDDEQYF.

This clone was observed a few times. The chain carries TRBV28 and TRBJ2-1; TRBD2 matches at 8 bases. The CDR3 has 17 residues. V lost 2 bases, J lost 0 bases, and 6 bases stayed unmatched. Germline V gene lookup returns CDR1 MDHEN and CDR2 SYDVKM. Here the CDR3 reads CASSLQRGRSSYNEQFF. In nucleotides, the CDR3 is TGTGCCAGCAGTTTACAGCGGGGGCGTAGCTCCTACAATGAGCAGTTCTTC.

DNA for the CDR3: TGTGCCAGCAGCCCAGGTGCCCTCGTGAACACTGAAGCTTTCTTT. This sequence encodes CASSPGALVNTEAFF. The chain carries TRBV28 and TRBJ1-1, with no clear D. Germline V CDR1 and CDR2: MDHEN, SYDVKM. The CDR3 consists of 15 residues. V shed 6 bases and J shed 0 bases, with 14 bases lying between them.

The J gene is TRBJ1-4, the V gene TRBV27, with D possibly being TRBD1 (5 bases). CDR3 length: 18 amino acids. The germline V gene has CDR1 MNHEY and CDR2 SMNVEV (reference sequence). V was pared by 1 base and J by 1 base, with 16 bases between. In nucleotides, the CDR3 is TGTGCCAGCAGTTTATTTGCGCAGAATAGGGGAACTAATGAAAAACTGTTTTTT. Amino acid sequence: CASSLFAQNRGTNEKLFF.